The T cell receptor beta chain under discussion was sequenced for a study of CD8+ T cells in alopecia areata. Note on this clone: Its specificity is not known.

V was trimmed by 0 bases and J by 9 bases, leaving 9 bases between them. CDR3 size: 14 residues. Findings and caveats of the study: Tofacitinib significantly lowered scalp clonality and expanded CD8+ clones among the top 100. Lesional scalp exceeded normal scalp in clonality, especially in alopecia totalis/universalis.

cDNA serving as the sequencing template came from extracted, reverse transcribed RNA. The protocol was immunoSEQ multiplex PCR, while the TCRdb copy is restricted to in-frame clones and leaves out a portion. The sample contains 150,000 to 200,000 clones, 60% to 75% of which appear only once. Treatment meaning: oral pan-JAK inhibitor, 5-10 mg twice daily. Sequenced here: CD4+ T cells sorted from blood, sampled at week 24, from a patient treated with tofacitinib. This sequence joins TRBV23-1 and TRBJ1-6; D remains ambiguous. TRBV23-1 carries the ORF label, with uncertain function. This clonotype originated in a human donor with alopecia areata. The DNA of the CDR3 is TGCGCCAGCAGTCAATCATTTCGGAGTTCACCCCTCCACTTT. Translation: CASSQSFRSSPLHF.